This T cell receptor beta chain was sequenced for a study of blood T cell repertoires in COVID-19. Whole-study context: Nucleic acid was either cDNA or gDNA, and it came from T cells, B-cell-depleted T cells, or PBMCs.

Clones were sequenced by immunoSEQ multiplex PCR, and TCRdb holds only the in-frame ones, with some missing. The table lists 120,000 to 150,000 clones, approximately 83% of them singletons. Sequences were obtained from peripheral blood. The sequence was collected from a woman aged 60-75 years with COVID-19, enrolled during active disease.

CDR3 region: CTSSQQLAGGPEETQYF. The CDR3 nucleotides are TGCACCAGCAGCCAACAATTAGCGGGGGGGCCGGAGGAGACCCAGTACTTC. The chain has TRBV1 and TRBJ2-5; TRBD2 is the table's D call and was not checked against the DNA. TRBV1 is marked as a pseudogene. The CDR3 loop spans 17 amino acids.